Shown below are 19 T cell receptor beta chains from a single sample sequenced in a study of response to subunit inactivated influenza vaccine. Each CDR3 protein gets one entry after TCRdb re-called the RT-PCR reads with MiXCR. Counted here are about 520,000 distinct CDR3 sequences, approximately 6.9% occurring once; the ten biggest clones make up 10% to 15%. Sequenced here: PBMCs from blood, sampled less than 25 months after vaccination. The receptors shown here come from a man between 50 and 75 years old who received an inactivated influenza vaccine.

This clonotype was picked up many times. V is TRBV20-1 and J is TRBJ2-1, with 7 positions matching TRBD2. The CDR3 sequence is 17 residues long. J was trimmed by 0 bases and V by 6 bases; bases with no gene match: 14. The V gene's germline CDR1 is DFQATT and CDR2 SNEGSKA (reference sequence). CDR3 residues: CSAHGGTSQISYNEQFF. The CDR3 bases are TGCAGTGCCCACGGGGGGACCAGCCAAATCTCCTACAATGAGCAGTTCTTC.

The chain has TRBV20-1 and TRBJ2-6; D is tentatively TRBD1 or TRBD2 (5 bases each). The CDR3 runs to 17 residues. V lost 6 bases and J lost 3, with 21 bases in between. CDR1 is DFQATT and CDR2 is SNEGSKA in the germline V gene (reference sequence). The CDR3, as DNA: TGCAGTGCATACTCCCGGGACCGCGGTATTGGGGCCAACGTCCTGACTTTC. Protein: CSAYSRDRGIGANVLTF.

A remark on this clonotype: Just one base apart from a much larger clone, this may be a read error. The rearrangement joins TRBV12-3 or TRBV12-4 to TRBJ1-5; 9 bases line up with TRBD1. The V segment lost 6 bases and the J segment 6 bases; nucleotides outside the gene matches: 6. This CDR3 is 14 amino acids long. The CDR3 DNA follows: TGTGCCAGCAGGGGACAGGGAGGGCGTCAGCCCCAGCATTTT. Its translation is CASRGQGGRQPQHF.

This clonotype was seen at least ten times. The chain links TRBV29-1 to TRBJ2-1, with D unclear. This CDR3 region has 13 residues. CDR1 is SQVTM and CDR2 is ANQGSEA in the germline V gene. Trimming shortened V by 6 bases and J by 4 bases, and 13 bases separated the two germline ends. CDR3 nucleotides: TGCAGCGTCCAAGACGACTTATACAATGAGCAGTTCTTC. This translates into CSVQDDLYNEQFF.

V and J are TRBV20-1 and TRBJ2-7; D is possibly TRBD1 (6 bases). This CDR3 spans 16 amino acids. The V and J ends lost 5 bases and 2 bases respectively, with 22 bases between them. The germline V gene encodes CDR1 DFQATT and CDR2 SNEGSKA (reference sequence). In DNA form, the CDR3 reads TGCAGTGCTCGGCCCATGAGGGGGAGCGCTACCTACGAGCAGTACTTC. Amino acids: CSARPMRGSATYEQYF.

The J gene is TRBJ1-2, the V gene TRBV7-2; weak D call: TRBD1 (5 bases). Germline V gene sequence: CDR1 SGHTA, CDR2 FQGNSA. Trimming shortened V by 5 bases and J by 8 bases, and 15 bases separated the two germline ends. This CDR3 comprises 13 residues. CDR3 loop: CASSQGPSRGYTF. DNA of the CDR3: TGTGCCAGCAGCCAGGGACCTTCGAGGGGCTACACCTTC.

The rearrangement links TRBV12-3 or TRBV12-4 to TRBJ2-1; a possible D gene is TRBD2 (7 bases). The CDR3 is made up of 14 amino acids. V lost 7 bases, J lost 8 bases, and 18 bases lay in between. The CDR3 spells CASKILGGGDEQFF. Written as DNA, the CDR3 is TGTGCCAGCAAGATTTTAGGGGGGGGTGATGAGCAGTTCTTC.

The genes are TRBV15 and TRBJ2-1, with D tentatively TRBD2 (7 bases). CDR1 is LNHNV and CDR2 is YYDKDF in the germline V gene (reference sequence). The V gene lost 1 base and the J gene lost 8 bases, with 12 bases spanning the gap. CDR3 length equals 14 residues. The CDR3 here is CATSRVLGGDEQFF. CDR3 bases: TGTGCCACCAGCAGAGTGTTAGGGGGGGATGAGCAGTTCTTC. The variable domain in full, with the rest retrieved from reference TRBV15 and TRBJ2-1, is DAMVIQNPRYQVTQFGKPVTLSCSQTLNHNVMYWYQQKSSQAPKLLFHYYDKDFNNEADTPDNFQSRRPNTSFCFLDIRSPGLGDTAMYLCATSRVLGGDEQFFGPGTRLTVL.

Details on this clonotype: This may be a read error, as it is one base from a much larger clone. The CDR3 DNA is TGCAGTGCTAGGACTAGCGGGTACCAAGAGAGCCAGTACTTC. It is translated as CSARTSGYQESQYF. This sequence joins TRBV20-1 and TRBJ2-5; 10 positions match TRBD2. This CDR3 comprises 14 residues. The germline CDR1 and CDR2 sequences are DFQATT and SNEGSKA (reference sequence).

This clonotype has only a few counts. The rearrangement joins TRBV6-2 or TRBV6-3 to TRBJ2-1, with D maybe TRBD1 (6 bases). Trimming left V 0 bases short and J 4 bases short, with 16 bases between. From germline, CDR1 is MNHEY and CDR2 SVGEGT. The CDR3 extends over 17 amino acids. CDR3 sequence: CASSYSRQVPTYNEQFF. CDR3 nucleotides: TGTGCCAGCAGTTACTCGCGACAGGTCCCCACTTACAATGAGCAGTTCTTC.

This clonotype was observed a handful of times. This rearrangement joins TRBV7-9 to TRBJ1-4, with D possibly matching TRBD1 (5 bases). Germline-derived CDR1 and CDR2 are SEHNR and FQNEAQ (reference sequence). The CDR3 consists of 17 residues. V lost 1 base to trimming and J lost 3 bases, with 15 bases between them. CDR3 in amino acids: CASSLGDHRRANEKLFF. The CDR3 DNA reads TGTGCCAGCAGCTTAGGTGACCACAGGAGGGCTAATGAAAAACTGTTTTTT.

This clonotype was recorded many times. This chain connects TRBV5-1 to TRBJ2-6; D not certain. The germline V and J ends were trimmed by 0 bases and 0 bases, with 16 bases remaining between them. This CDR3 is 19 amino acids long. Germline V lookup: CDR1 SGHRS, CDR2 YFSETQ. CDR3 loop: CASSLAGSGALSGANVLTF. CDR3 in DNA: TGCGCCAGCAGCTTGGCAGGATCAGGAGCCCTCTCTGGGGCCAACGTCCTGACTTTC.

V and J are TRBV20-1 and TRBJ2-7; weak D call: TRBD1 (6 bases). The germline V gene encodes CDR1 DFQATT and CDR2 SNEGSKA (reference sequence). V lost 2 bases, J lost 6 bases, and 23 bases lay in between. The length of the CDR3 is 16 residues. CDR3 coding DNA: TGCAGTGCTAGACCCGCACAGGGTTCTCCTCTCTTCGAGCAGTACTTC. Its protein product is CSARPAQGSPLFEQYF.

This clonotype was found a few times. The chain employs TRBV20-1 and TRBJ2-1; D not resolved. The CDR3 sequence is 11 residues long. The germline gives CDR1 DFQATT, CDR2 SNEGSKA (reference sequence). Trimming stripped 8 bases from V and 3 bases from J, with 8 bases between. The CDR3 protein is CSFPHYNEQFF. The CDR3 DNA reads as TGCAGTTTCCCCCACTACAATGAGCAGTTCTTC.

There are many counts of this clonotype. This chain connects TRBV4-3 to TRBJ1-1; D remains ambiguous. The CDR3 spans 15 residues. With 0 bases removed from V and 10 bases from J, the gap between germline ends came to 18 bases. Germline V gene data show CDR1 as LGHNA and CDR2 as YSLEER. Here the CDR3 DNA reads TGCGCCAGCAGCCAAGATGCCGTGACCCTCTCCGGAGCTTTCTTT. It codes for CASSQDAVTLSGAFF.

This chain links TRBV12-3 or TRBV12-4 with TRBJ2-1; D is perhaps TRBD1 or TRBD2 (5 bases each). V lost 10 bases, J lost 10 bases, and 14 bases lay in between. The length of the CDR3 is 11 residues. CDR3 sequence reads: CATSGGREQFF. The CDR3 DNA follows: TGTGCCACGTCTGGGGGACGCGAGCAGTTCTTC.

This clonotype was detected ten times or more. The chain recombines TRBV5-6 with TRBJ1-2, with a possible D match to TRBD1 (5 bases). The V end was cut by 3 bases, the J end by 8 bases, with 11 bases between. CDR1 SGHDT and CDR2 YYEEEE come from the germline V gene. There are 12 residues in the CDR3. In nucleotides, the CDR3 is TGTGCCAGCAGCTCAGGGTTGGGGGGCTACACCTTC. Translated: CASSSGLGGYTF.

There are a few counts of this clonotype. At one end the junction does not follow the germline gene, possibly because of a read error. The CDR3 coding sequence is TGTGCCAGCAGCCGAGACAGGGGCCAGCGCCAGCATTTT. It is translated as CASSRDRGQRQHF. J is TRBJ1-5 and V is TRBV3-1; 8 bases fit TRBD1. The CDR3 loop spans 13 amino acids. Germline V gene sequence: CDR1 LGHDT, CDR2 YNNKEL (reference sequence).

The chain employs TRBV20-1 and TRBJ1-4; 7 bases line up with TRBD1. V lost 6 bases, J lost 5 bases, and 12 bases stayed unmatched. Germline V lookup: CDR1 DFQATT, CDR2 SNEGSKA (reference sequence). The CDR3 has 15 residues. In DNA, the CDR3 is TGCAGTGCCTTCAGGGGGGCGGGTCAAAATGAAAAACTGTTTTTT. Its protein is CSAFRGAGQNEKLFF.